This is a list of T cell receptor beta chains from one sample in a study of blood T cell repertoires in COVID-19. The table came from immunoSEQ multiplex PCR; TCRdb's copy has only in-frame clones and leaves some out. The sample contains 140,000 or so clones, 80% of which appear only once. Specimen: peripheral blood. The origin of the receptors is a man between 65 and 85 years old who had recovered from COVID-19. Both conserved end residues are part of each CDR3. Each record gives: D gene, clone size, J gene, V gene, CDR3 protein, CDR3 DNA. A D gene is named only where the DNA matches it firmly. Clone sizes are given selectively: once, few, many, or a class where the clone is expanded.

d_call: -; clone_size: -; j_call: TRBJ2-2; v_call: TRBV3-1/TRBV3-2; cdr3_aa: CASSQRGNTGELFF; cdr3_nt: TGTGCCAGCAGCCAACGAGGGAACACCGGGGAGCTGTTTTTT
d_call: TRBD2; clone_size: -; j_call: TRBJ2-1; v_call: TRBV2; cdr3_aa: CASSRLAGGGRNEQFF; cdr3_nt: TGTGCCAGCAGTAGACTAGCGGGAGGGGGTAGGAATGAGCAGTTCTTC
d_call: TRBD2; clone_size: -; j_call: TRBJ2-2; v_call: TRBV10-2; cdr3_aa: CASRLAGAGGELFF; cdr3_nt: TGCGCCAGCAGACTAGCGGGAGCGGGCGGGGAGCTGTTTTTT
d_call: -; clone_size: -; j_call: TRBJ2-1; v_call: TRBV4-1; cdr3_aa: CASSQVVGGGRSAGTMSQFF; cdr3_nt: TGCGCCAGCAGCCAAGTAGTGGGGGGGGGCCGTAGCGCCGGTACAATGTCCCAGTTCTTC
d_call: -; clone_size: -; j_call: TRBJ2-6; v_call: TRBV7-2; cdr3_aa: CASRESGANVLTF; cdr3_nt: TGTGCCAGCAGGGAGTCTGGGGCCAACGTCCTGACTTTC
d_call: -; clone_size: -; j_call: TRBJ2-3; v_call: TRBV13; cdr3_aa: CASSLRGGQANPNTQYF; cdr3_nt: TGTGCCAGCAGCCTTAGGGGGGGACAGGCGAATCCGAATACGCAGTATTTT
d_call: TRBD2; clone_size: -; j_call: TRBJ2-2; v_call: TRBV19; cdr3_aa: CASSPELLAGVVIGELFF; cdr3_nt: TGTGCCAGTAGCCCCGAACTACTAGCGGGAGTAGTAATCGGGGAGCTGTTTTTT
d_call: TRBD1; clone_size: -; j_call: TRBJ2-2; v_call: TRBV11-3; cdr3_aa: CASSSWAQGATGELFF; cdr3_nt: TGTGCCAGCAGCTCTTGGGCACAGGGGGCCACCGGGGAGCTGTTTTTT
d_call: TRBD2; clone_size: -; j_call: TRBJ2-5; v_call: TRBV20-1; cdr3_aa: CSASFRLAEETQYF; cdr3_nt: TGCAGTGCTAGTTTTCGTCTAGCGGAAGAGACCCAGTACTTC
d_call: TRBD2; clone_size: -; j_call: TRBJ2-6; v_call: TRBV19; cdr3_aa: CASSGVSGSRLGGANVLTF; cdr3_nt: TGTGCCAGTAGCGGAGTTAGCGGGTCGCGTCTTGGTGGGGCCAACGTCCTGACTTTC
d_call: -; clone_size: few; j_call: TRBJ1-2; v_call: TRBV6-2/TRBV6-3; cdr3_aa: CASSYRGYGYTF; cdr3_nt: TGTGCCAGCAGTTACCGGGGCTATGGCTACACCTTC
d_call: -; clone_size: -; j_call: TRBJ1-3; v_call: TRBV2; cdr3_aa: CASSEVGRRISGNTIYF; cdr3_nt: TGTGCCAGCAGTGAAGTTGGTAGGAGGATCTCTGGAAACACCATATATTTT
d_call: -; clone_size: few; j_call: TRBJ2-4; v_call: TRBV7-9; cdr3_aa: CASSPLVLAEIAKNIQYF; cdr3_nt: TGTGCCAGCAGCCCCTTAGTATTAGCGGAAATAGCCAAAAACATTCAGTACTTC
d_call: TRBD2; clone_size: -; j_call: TRBJ2-1; v_call: TRBV3-1/TRBV3-2; cdr3_aa: CASSQELAGSYEQFF; cdr3_nt: TGTGCCAGCAGCCAAGAACTAGCGGGCTCCTATGAGCAGTTCTTC
d_call: TRBD2; clone_size: once; j_call: TRBJ2-1; v_call: TRBV2; cdr3_aa: CASRVSGMIHNEQFF; cdr3_nt: TGTGCCAGTAGAGTTAGCGGGATGATCCACAATGAGCAGTTCTTC
d_call: -; clone_size: -; j_call: TRBJ2-3; v_call: TRBV19; cdr3_aa: CASSRQADTQYF; cdr3_nt: TGTGCCAGTAGTAGACAGGCAGATACGCAGTATTTT
d_call: -; clone_size: -; j_call: TRBJ2-3; v_call: TRBV30; cdr3_aa: CAWSVGGFTDTQYF; cdr3_nt: TGTGCCTGGAGTGTCGGGGGTTTCACAGATACGCAGTATTTT
d_call: -; clone_size: -; j_call: TRBJ2-7; v_call: TRBV18; cdr3_aa: CASSPSQSYEQYF; cdr3_nt: TGTGCCAGCTCACCAAGTCAGTCCTACGAGCAGTACTTC
d_call: TRBD2; clone_size: -; j_call: TRBJ2-3; v_call: TRBV9; cdr3_aa: CASSPGLGGLETQYF; cdr3_nt: TGTGCCAGCAGCCCGGGACTAGGGGGGCTAGAGACGCAGTATTTT
d_call: TRBD1; clone_size: -; j_call: TRBJ2-7; v_call: TRBV5-8; cdr3_aa: CASSLETGKSSYEQYF; cdr3_nt: TGTGCCAGCAGCCTCGAGACAGGGAAGAGCTCCTACGAGCAGTACTTC
d_call: TRBD2; clone_size: -; j_call: TRBJ2-1; v_call: TRBV7-3; cdr3_aa: CASSPGLAEYNEQFF; cdr3_nt: TGTGCCAGCAGCCCGGGACTAGCGGAATACAATGAGCAGTTCTTC
d_call: TRBD2; clone_size: -; j_call: TRBJ2-3; v_call: TRBV12-5; cdr3_aa: CASGLAGADTQYF; cdr3_nt: TGTGCTAGTGGTTTAGCGGGAGCAGATACGCAGTATTTT
d_call: -; clone_size: -; j_call: TRBJ1-1; v_call: TRBV19; cdr3_aa: CASSTTWATEAFF; cdr3_nt: TGTGCCAGTAGTACTACCTGGGCCACTGAAGCTTTCTTT
d_call: TRBD2; clone_size: -; j_call: TRBJ2-7; v_call: TRBV29-1; cdr3_aa: CSVGTSGAYEQYF; cdr3_nt: TGCAGCGTTGGGACTAGCGGCGCCTACGAGCAGTACTTC
d_call: TRBD1; clone_size: -; j_call: TRBJ2-3; v_call: TRBV2; cdr3_aa: CASSRDRGSADTQYF; cdr3_nt: TGTGCCAGCAGCCGGGACAGGGGATCGGCAGATACGCAGTATTTT
d_call: -; clone_size: many; j_call: TRBJ2-2; v_call: TRBV7-2; cdr3_aa: CASSLGGRTGELFF; cdr3_nt: TGTGCCAGCAGCTTAGGAGGGAGGACCGGGGAGCTGTTTTTT
d_call: -; clone_size: -; j_call: TRBJ1-1; v_call: TRBV27; cdr3_aa: CASSLGGLTEAFF; cdr3_nt: TGTGCCAGCAGTTTGGGGGGGCTTACTGAAGCTTTCTTT
d_call: -; clone_size: -; j_call: TRBJ2-1; v_call: TRBV19; cdr3_aa: CASSDPPGREQFF; cdr3_nt: TGTGCCAGTAGTGACCCCCCGGGTCGGGAGCAGTTCTTC
d_call: TRBD1; clone_size: -; j_call: TRBJ2-7; v_call: TRBV5-1; cdr3_aa: CASSSQGAPYEQYF; cdr3_nt: TGCGCCAGCAGCTCACAGGGGGCCCCCTACGAGCAGTACTTC
d_call: -; clone_size: -; j_call: TRBJ1-1; v_call: TRBV6-5; cdr3_aa: CATTPRIRGAEAFF; cdr3_nt: TGTGCCACCACCCCTCGCATCAGGGGCGCTGAAGCTTTCTTT
d_call: TRBD2; clone_size: -; j_call: TRBJ2-7; v_call: TRBV7-8; cdr3_aa: CASSGTGGEQYF; cdr3_nt: TGTGCCAGCAGCGGGACGGGGGGCGAGCAGTACTTC
d_call: TRBD1; clone_size: -; j_call: TRBJ1-6; v_call: TRBV3-1/TRBV3-2; cdr3_aa: CASSQTSGTGGSPLHF; cdr3_nt: TGTGCCAGCAGCCAGACCTCCGGGACAGGGGGTTCACCCCTCCACTTT
d_call: TRBD1; clone_size: -; j_call: TRBJ2-1; v_call: TRBV4-1; cdr3_aa: CASSLGQGASEQFF; cdr3_nt: TGCGCCAGCAGCCTAGGACAGGGGGCCAGTGAGCAGTTCTTC
d_call: TRBD1; clone_size: -; j_call: TRBJ2-7; v_call: TRBV15; cdr3_aa: CATSRDGAGGRYF; cdr3_nt: TGTGCCACCAGCAGAGATGGTGCAGGGGGTCGGTACTTC
d_call: TRBD1; clone_size: -; j_call: TRBJ2-1; v_call: TRBV27; cdr3_aa: CASSRDRGLRQFF; cdr3_nt: TGTGCCAGCAGCCGGGACAGGGGTCTTAGGCAGTTCTTC